The 17 T cell receptor beta chains reported below all come from one sample, sequenced in a study of T cell responses to AZD1222 COVID-19 vaccine. Clones were read by immunoSEQ multiplex PCR, and TCRdb kept only the in-frame ones, dropping some. Here the sample spans roughly 120,000 clones, 80% to 85% being singletons. The material was peripheral blood, obtained on day 0 of AZD1222 vaccination. Receptors originate from an adult in good health.

V is TRBV19 and J is TRBJ1-5; 9 bases are a match to TRBD1. This CDR3 comprises 13 residues. CDR1 LNHDA and CDR2 SQIVND come from the germline V gene (reference sequence). The trim removed 5 bases at V and 6 bases at J, leaving 2 bases unmatched. CDR3 sequence reads: CASSVTGGQPQHF. CDR3 nucleotides: TGTGCCAGTAGTGTGACAGGGGGTCAGCCCCAGCATTTT.

The chain links TRBV5-8 to TRBJ2-1; possible D gene TRBD2, 5 bases. There are 13 residues in the CDR3. CDR1 is SGHTS and CDR2 is YDEGEE in the germline V gene. V was shortened by 0 bases and J by 6 bases, with 7 bases between the two germline ends. CDR3 region: CASSLDGGNEQFF. CDR3 DNA: TGTGCCAGCAGCTTGGATGGAGGCAATGAGCAGTTCTTC.

The rearrangement uses TRBV6-5 and TRBJ1-5; TRBD1 matches at 7 bases. Germline-derived CDR1 and CDR2 are MNHEY and SVGAGI. This CDR3 is built from 15 residues. The V segment lost 6 bases and the J segment 7 bases; nucleotides outside the gene matches: 12. The CDR3 protein is CASSPGGATGQPQHF. CDR3 nucleotides: TGTGCCAGCAGCCCGGGGGGGGCGACAGGGCAGCCCCAGCATTTT.

This chain links TRBV4-2 with TRBJ2-7; D is ambiguous. Per the germline V gene, CDR1 is LGHNA and CDR2 is YNFKEQ. The CDR3 contains 15 residues. Trimming took off 2 bases at V and 3 bases at J, with 14 bases between the two ends. This CDR3 reads CASSQTTERIYEQYF. The CDR3 nucleotides read TGTGCCAGCAGCCAAACGACCGAGAGGATCTACGAGCAGTACTTC.

The chain recombines TRBV9 with TRBJ2-7; 9 nucleotides align to TRBD2. V trimming: 0 bases; J trimming: 3 bases; junction bases outside the gene matches: 7. Per germline, CDR1 SGDLS and CDR2 YYNGEE. This CDR3 has 16 residues. The CDR3 coding sequence is TGTGCCAGCAGCGTAGGCGGTACTAGCGGGTTCTACGAGCAGTACTTC. Its translation: CASSVGGTSGFYEQYF.

The V gene is TRBV18, the J gene TRBJ2-3; D is unresolved. Trimming left V 6 bases short and J 3 bases short, with 13 bases between. Germline V gene lookup returns CDR1 KGHSH and CDR2 LQKENI. The CDR3 sequence is 14 residues long. The chain's CDR3 is CASSSRWATDTQYF. The CDR3 bases are TGTGCCAGCTCGAGTAGGTGGGCAACAGATACGCAGTATTTT.

The rearrangement uses TRBV7-9 and TRBJ2-4, with a weak D call TRBD2 (7 bases). V was clipped by 3 bases and J by 8 bases, with 23 bases between them. CDR3 length: 17 amino acids. Germline lookup yields CDR1 SEHNR and CDR2 FQNEAQ (reference sequence). The CDR3 is CASSLREGVGSRDIQYF. In DNA form, the CDR3 reads TGTGCCAGCAGCTTGAGGGAGGGGGTAGGGAGTCGTGACATTCAGTACTTC.

This chain connects TRBV3-1 (or the pseudogene TRBV3-2) to TRBJ1-1, with D possibly TRBD1 on 5 matching bases. The CDR3 contains 13 residues. V was shortened by 7 bases and J by 4 bases, with 13 bases between the two germline ends. Germline V gives CDR1 LGHDT, CDR2 YNNKEL (reference sequence). The CDR3 sequence is CASNNPGGTEAFF. The CDR3 nucleotides read TGTGCCAGCAATAATCCCGGGGGCACTGAAGCTTTCTTT.

The rearrangement joins TRBV7-2 to TRBJ2-7; 13 positions agree with TRBD2. CDR1 and CDR2 from the germline V gene are SGHTA and FQGNSA. The CDR3 is 16 amino acids. V lost 4 bases, J lost 7 bases, and 10 bases stayed unmatched. CDR3 sequence: CASSSLTSGRPREQYF. The DNA for the CDR3 is TGTGCCAGCAGCTCCCTGACTAGCGGGAGGCCTCGAGAGCAGTACTTC.

The chain is built from TRBV5-1 and TRBJ2-7; the match to TRBD1 covers 8 bases. The ends lost 2 bases at V and 1 base at J; junction bases unmatched: 2. The CDR3 sequence is 14 residues long. CDR1 and CDR2 from the germline V gene are SGHRS and YFSETQ. CDR3 loop: CASSFGTGSYEQYF. CDR3 bases: TGCGCCAGCAGCTTCGGGACAGGATCCTACGAGCAGTACTTC.

This chain connects TRBV7-9 to TRBJ1-3; possible D gene TRBD1, 6 bases. Germline lookup yields CDR1 SEHNR and CDR2 FQNEAQ (reference sequence). The CDR3 loop spans 16 amino acids. V lost 2 bases and J lost 4, with 15 bases in between. Here the CDR3 DNA reads TGTGCCAGCAGCTTACTGGGGGCATTAAAAGGAAACACCATATATTTT. It is translated as CASSLLGALKGNTIYF. The full variable domain, its missing parts supplied by reference TRBV7-9 and TRBJ1-3, is DTGVSQNPRHKITKRGQNVTFRCDPISEHNRLYWYRQTLGQGPEFLTYFQNEAQLEKSRLLSDRFSAERPKGSFSTLEIQRTEQGDSAMYLCASSLLGALKGNTIYFGEGSWLTVV.

The chain recombines TRBV5-1 with TRBJ1-6, with a tentative D call TRBD1 (5 bases). Looked up from germline, CDR1 is SGHRS and CDR2 is YFSETQ. V dropped 3 bases and J dropped 10 bases, with 14 bases sitting between them. The CDR3 is 14 residues long. As DNA, the CDR3 is TGCGCCAGCAGCTCCGGGGCCCAGAGGTCACCCCTCCACTTT. Its protein product is CASSSGAQRSPLHF. The entire variable domain, with the rest obtained from reference TRBV5-1 and TRBJ1-6, is as follows: KAGVTQTPRYLIKTRGQQVTLSCSPISGHRSVSWYQQTPGQGLQFLFEYFSETQRNKGNFPGRFSGRQFSNSRSEMNVSTLELGDSALYLCASSSGAQRSPLHFGNGTRLTVT.

In this sample, this clone turned up a few times. The chain has TRBV10-2 and TRBJ1-2; weak D call: TRBD1 (6 bases). Germline lookup yields CDR1 WSHSY and CDR2 SAAADI. V lost 6 bases, J lost 4 bases, and 12 bases lay in between. The CDR3 is 13 residues long. This CDR3 reads CASSQDRFYGYTF. For the CDR3, the DNA is TGCGCCAGCAGCCAGGACAGATTCTATGGCTACACCTTC.

This sequence joins TRBV11-3 and TRBJ1-2, with D hard to call. The ends were cut back, 5 bases at V and 8 bases at J, with 9 bases in the middle. The CDR3 runs to 11 residues. Per the germline V gene, CDR1 is SGHNT and CDR2 is YENEEA. The CDR3 loop is CASSIQRGYTF. The CDR3 coding sequence is TGTGCCAGCAGCATCCAGCGGGGCTACACCTTC.

This chain connects TRBV2 to TRBJ2-1; maybe TRBD1 (6 bases). The CDR3 extends over 11 amino acids. Per germline, CDR1 SNHLY and CDR2 FYNNEI. The germline V and J ends were trimmed by 7 bases and 7 bases, with 8 bases remaining between them. Here the CDR3 reads CASNQGNEQFF. In DNA, the CDR3 is TGTGCCAGCAATCAGGGGAATGAGCAGTTCTTC.

This clone was seen a few times. This chain uses TRBV5-1 with TRBJ2-3; D is unresolved. V was shortened by 2 bases and J by 4 bases, with 11 bases between the two germline ends. The CDR3 has 14 residues. The germline V gene encodes CDR1 SGHRS and CDR2 YFSETQ. The CDR3 here is CASSFQDPADTQYF. The CDR3 DNA sequence: TGCGCCAGCAGCTTTCAGGACCCCGCAGATACGCAGTATTTT.

The V gene is TRBV6-2 or TRBV6-3, the J gene TRBJ1-5; tentatively, D is TRBD1 (5 bases). Trimming removed 6 bases at V and 5 bases at J, with 14 bases between. Germline loops: CDR1 MNHEY, CDR2 SVGEGT. CDR3 length: 14 amino acids. The CDR3 reads CASSQGDGYQPQHF. Here the CDR3 DNA reads TGTGCCAGCAGCCAGGGTGATGGATATCAGCCCCAGCATTTT.